These 13 T cell receptor beta chains share one sample of origin, sequenced in a study of cytomegalovirus exposure and HLA in healthy donors. Repertoires were generated with immunoSEQ multiplex PCR, while TCRdb's copy carries only in-frame clones and drops some. The sample carries over 80,000 clones, roughly 85% recorded once. Sequenced material: PBMCs. Receptors were obtained from a man between 18 and 35 years old in good health and CMV-seropositive.

This chain joins TRBV9 and TRBJ2-3; TRBD2 agrees at 10 bases. With 4 bases clipped from V and 4 bases from J, the junction kept 6 bases outside the gene matches. This CDR3 has 15 amino acids. Germline V lookup: CDR1 SGDLS, CDR2 YYNGEE. The CDR3 sequence is CASSPPAGGPDTQYF. The CDR3 bases are TGTGCCAGCAGCCCCCCAGCGGGAGGGCCAGATACGCAGTATTTT.

The chain uses TRBV28 and TRBJ2-2; D possibly corresponds to TRBD1 (6 bases). The germline V gene has CDR1 MDHEN and CDR2 SYDVKM. V lost 6 bases to trimming and J lost 2 bases, with 19 bases between them. The CDR3 extends over 17 amino acids. The CDR3 region is CASSTSAGDRNTGELFF. In DNA, the CDR3 is TGTGCCAGCAGCACGTCGGCAGGGGATAGAAACACCGGGGAGCTGTTTTTT. The variable domain in full, with the rest retrieved from reference TRBV28 and TRBJ2-2, is DVKVTQSSRYLVKRTGEKVFLECVQDMDHENMFWYRQDPGLGLRLIYFSYDVKMKEKGDIPEGYSVSREKKERFSLILESASTNQTSMYLCASSTSAGDRNTGELFFGEGSRLTVL.

This chain connects TRBV27 to TRBJ1-1; D is possibly TRBD1 (6 bases). With 4 bases removed from V and 5 bases from J, the gap between germline ends came to 17 bases. Germline CDR1 MNHEY, CDR2 SMNVEV (reference sequence). CDR3 length: 15 residues. This chain's CDR3 is CASSSQAGAKTEAFF. CDR3 bases: TGTGCCAGCAGTTCCCAGGCAGGGGCAAAAACTGAAGCTTTCTTT.

The sample holds a few counts of this clone. This chain connects TRBV4-2 to TRBJ2-1; 10 nucleotides agree with TRBD2. The CDR3 sequence is 17 residues long. Looked up from germline, CDR1 is LGHNA and CDR2 is YNFKEQ. Trimming cost V 0 bases and J 2 bases; bases outside gene matches: 4. The CDR3 DNA follows: TGTGCCAGCAGCCAAGATCCTGGACTAGCGGCCTACAATGAGCAGTTCTTC. Protein: CASSQDPGLAAYNEQFF.

The chain links TRBV4-2 to TRBJ2-7; the D gene is possibly TRBD2 (5 bases). Germline assignment: CDR1 LGHNA and CDR2 YNFKEQ. Trimming shortened V by 0 bases and J by 2 bases, and 8 bases separated the two germline ends. The CDR3 extends over 14 amino acids. CDR3 coding DNA: TGTGCCAGCAGCCAAGATCGGGATCCCTACGAGCAGTACTTC. Translation: CASSQDRDPYEQYF.

The CDR3 region has the DNA TGCGCCAGCAGTGTAGATTTCGAGTACAGGGGGCTTCACAATGAGCAGTTCTTC. Its protein is CASSVDFEYRGLHNEQFF. V gene TRBV10-2 combines with J gene TRBJ2-1; TRBD1 matches 9 bases. The germline gives CDR1 WSHSY, CDR2 SAAADI. The V segment lost 4 bases and the J segment 5 bases; nucleotides outside the gene matches: 15. The CDR3 spans 18 residues.

This chain uses TRBV10-3 with TRBJ2-7; 7 bases line up with TRBD1. CDR3 length: 14 residues. The germline V gene has CDR1 ENHRY and CDR2 SYGVKD. Trimming removed 3 bases from V and 6 bases from J; junction bases left unmatched: 8. The DNA for the CDR3 is TGTGCCATCAGTGAAAACCCCACAGGGGCCGAGCAGTACGTC. It specifies CAISENPTGAEQYV.

V gene TRBV5-1 combines with J gene TRBJ1-4; D unresolved. The ends were cut back, 0 bases at V and 8 bases at J, with 5 bases in the middle. CDR1 SGHRS and CDR2 YFSETQ come from the germline V gene. The CDR3 sequence is 12 residues long. CDR3 region: CASSLGREKLFF. In DNA, the CDR3 is TGCGCCAGCAGCTTGGGGCGGGAAAAACTGTTTTTT.

This sequence joins TRBV10-3 and TRBJ1-2; 9 bases map to TRBD1. Germline V gene sequence: CDR1 ENHRY, CDR2 SYGVKD. V lost 7 bases and J lost 4; bases outside the gene matches: 10. The CDR3 is made up of 15 amino acids. CDR3 region: CAINSLGQGFYGYTF. The CDR3 DNA reads TGTGCCATCAACTCCCTGGGACAGGGCTTCTATGGCTACACCTTC.

V and J are TRBV5-6 and TRBJ2-7; 11 bases line up with TRBD2. The germline gives CDR1 SGHDT, CDR2 YYEEEE. Germline trimming cut 3 bases from V and 6 bases from J; bases unmatched to any gene: 11. This CDR3 has 16 amino acids. The CDR3 nucleotides are TGTGCCAGCAGCTACTCCCCCGGGACTAGCGGACGCGAGCAGTACTTC. Encoded protein: CASSYSPGTSGREQYF.

CDR3 coding DNA: TGCGCCAGCAGCTTTGGGACAGGGTACACCGGGGAGCTGTTTTTT. Its translation is CASSFGTGYTGELFF. This chain connects TRBV5-1 to TRBJ2-2; 9 nucleotides agree with TRBD1. CDR3 length: 15 amino acids. CDR1 and CDR2 from the germline V gene are SGHRS and YFSETQ. Trimming took 2 bases from V and 3 from J; bases not matched to a gene: 2.

A note on this clone: Within the sample, other DNA sequences also encode this same CDR3. This chain links TRBV29-1 with TRBJ2-2, with 7 bases lining up with TRBD1. The germline CDR1 and CDR2 sequences are SQVTM and ANQGSEA. This CDR3 contains 14 residues. V lost 2 bases to trimming and J lost 1 base; unmatched junction nucleotides: 1. Here the CDR3 reads CSVERQGNTGELFF. The CDR3 DNA follows: TGCAGCGTTGAAAGACAGGGGAACACCGGGGAGCTGTTTTTT.

V usage is TRBV28 and J usage is TRBJ2-1; tentatively, D is TRBD2 (5 bases). The CDR3 covers 12 residues. Germline CDR1 and CDR2: MDHEN and SYDVKM. Trimming stripped 5 bases from V and 9 bases from J, with 11 bases between. The CDR3 DNA reads TGTGCCAGCAGTGGACTGCGCGGTGAGCAGTTCTTC. Its protein product is CASSGLRGEQFF. Full variable domain (outside the CDR3, taken from reference TRBV28 and TRBJ2-1): DVKVTQSSRYLVKRTGEKVFLECVQDMDHENMFWYRQDPGLGLRLIYFSYDVKMKEKGDIPEGYSVSREKKERFSLILESASTNQTSMYLCASSGLRGEQFFGPGTRLTVL.